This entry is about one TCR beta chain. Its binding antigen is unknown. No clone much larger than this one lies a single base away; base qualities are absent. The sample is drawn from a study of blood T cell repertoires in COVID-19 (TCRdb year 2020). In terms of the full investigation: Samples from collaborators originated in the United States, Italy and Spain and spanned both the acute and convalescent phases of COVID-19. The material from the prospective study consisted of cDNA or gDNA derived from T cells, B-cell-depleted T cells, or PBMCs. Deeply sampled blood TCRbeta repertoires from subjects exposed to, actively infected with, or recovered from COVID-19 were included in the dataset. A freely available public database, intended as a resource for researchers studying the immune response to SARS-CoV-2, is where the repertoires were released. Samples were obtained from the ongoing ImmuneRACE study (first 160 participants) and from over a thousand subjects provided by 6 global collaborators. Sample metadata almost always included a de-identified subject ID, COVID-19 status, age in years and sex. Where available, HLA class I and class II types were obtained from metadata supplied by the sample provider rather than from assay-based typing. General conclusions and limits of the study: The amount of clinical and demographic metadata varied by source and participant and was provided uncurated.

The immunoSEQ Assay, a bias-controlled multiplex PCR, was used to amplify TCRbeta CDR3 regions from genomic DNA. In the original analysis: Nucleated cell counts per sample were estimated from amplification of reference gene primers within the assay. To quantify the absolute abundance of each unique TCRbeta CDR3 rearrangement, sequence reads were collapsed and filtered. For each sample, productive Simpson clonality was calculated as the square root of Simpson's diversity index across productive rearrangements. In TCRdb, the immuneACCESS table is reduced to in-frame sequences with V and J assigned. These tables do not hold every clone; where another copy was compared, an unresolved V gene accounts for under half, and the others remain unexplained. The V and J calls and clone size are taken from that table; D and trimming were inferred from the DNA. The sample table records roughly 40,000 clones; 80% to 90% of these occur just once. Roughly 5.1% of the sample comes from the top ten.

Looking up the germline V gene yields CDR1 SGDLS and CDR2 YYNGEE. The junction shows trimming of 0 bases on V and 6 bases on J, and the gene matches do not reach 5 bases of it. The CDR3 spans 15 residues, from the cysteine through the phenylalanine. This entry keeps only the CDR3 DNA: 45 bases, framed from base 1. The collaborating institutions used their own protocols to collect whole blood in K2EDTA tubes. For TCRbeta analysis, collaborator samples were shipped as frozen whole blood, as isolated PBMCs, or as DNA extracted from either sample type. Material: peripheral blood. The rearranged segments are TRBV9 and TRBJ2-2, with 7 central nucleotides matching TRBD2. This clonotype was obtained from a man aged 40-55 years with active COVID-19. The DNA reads TGTGCCAGCAGCGTAGGGACTAGACGTGCCGGGGAGCTGTTTTTT. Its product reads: CASSVGTRRAGELFF.